The rows below give T cell receptor beta chains drawn from one sample of a study of blood T cell repertoires in COVID-19. Repertoires were generated with immunoSEQ multiplex PCR, while TCRdb's copy carries only in-frame clones and drops some. This table holds 150,000 or so clones, 82% found once. The sequenced sample was peripheral blood. The receptor source for this set is a woman of 80 years or more with acute or convalescent COVID-19. CDR3s include the opening cysteine and the closing phenylalanine or tryptophan. A D gene is named only where the DNA matches it firmly. The size field is filled for only some rows; it gives once, few, many or a size class.

D gene	clone size	V gene	J gene	CDR3 DNA	CDR3 protein
TRBD1	.	TRBV9	TRBJ1-2	TGTGCCAGCAGCGTAGGTGGGACAGCAAACATTTTCTTC	CASSVGGTANIFF
.	once	TRBV6-2/TRBV6-3	TRBJ1-6	TGTGCCAGCAGTTACTCGTCAGGGGTCGGTTCACCCCTCCACTTT	CASSYSSGVGSPLHF
TRBD2	.	TRBV25-1	TRBJ2-7	TGTGCCAGCAGTCGGGGGGGAGGGCCCTCCTACGAGCAGTACTTC	CASSRGGGPSYEQYF
TRBD2	.	TRBV29-1	TRBJ2-5	TGCAGCGCTGCGGGGGGAGGAGAGACCCAGTACTTC	CSAAGGGETQYF
TRBD2	.	TRBV5-4	TRBJ2-1	TGTGCCAGCAGCTTGGGGCTAGCGGGAACCAATGAGCAGTTCTTC	CASSLGLAGTNEQFF
.	.	TRBV12-2	TRBJ2-1	TGTGCAAGTCGCTTGGAGGGGGAGACTAGCGGGAGCGTAAGCTCCTACAATGAGCAGTTCTTC	CASRLEGETSGSVSSYNEQFF
.	.	TRBV10-3	TRBJ1-1	TGTGCCATCAGTGAGGTTCGGGGGAACACTGAAGCTTTCTTT	CAISEVRGNTEAFF
.	.	TRBV27	TRBJ2-1	TGTGCCAGCACCTCTGGGGTGGGGCACTACAATGAGCAGTTCTTC	CASTSGVGHYNEQFF
.	once	TRBV30	TRBJ2-1	TGTGCCTGGAGTGTATGGTCGGAGGGACGGGATGAGCAGTTCTTC	CAWSVWSEGRDEQFF
TRBD1	.	TRBV25-1	TRBJ2-1	TGTGCCAGCAGCGAGACAGGGGGCGATTCGTCCAATGAGCAGTTCTTC	CASSETGGDSSNEQFF
.	.	TRBV6-6	TRBJ1-2	TGTGCCAGCAGTTCTTTTCTCTCAGGGTGGAATGGCTACACCTTC	CASSSFLSGWNGYTF
TRBD2	once	TRBV13	TRBJ2-3	TGTGCCAGCAGCGCGACTAGCGGGTACACAGATACGCAGTATTTT	CASSATSGYTDTQYF
.	.	TRBV2	TRBJ1-5	TGTGCCAGCAGGGCCCGACAGGGCAATCAGCCCCAGCATTTT	CASRARQGNQPQHF
TRBD1	.	TRBV18	TRBJ1-1	TGTGCCAGCTCACCAGACGGGACAGGGGTGATCACTGAAGCTTTCTTT	CASSPDGTGVITEAFF
.	.	TRBV6-5	TRBJ1-3	TGTGCCAGCAACAGCGGGCCATCGGGGGACACCATATATTTT	CASNSGPSGDTIYF
.	.	TRBV5-1	TRBJ1-2	TGCGCCAGCAGTTCACAGGGAGTTTGGTATGGCTACACCTTC	CASSSQGVWYGYTF
TRBD1	few	TRBV6-1	TRBJ2-7	TGTGCCAGCAGTGGGGGCACAGGGGCCCTCTCCTACGAGCAGTACTTC	CASSGGTGALSYEQYF
.	.	TRBV24-1	TRBJ2-2	TGTGCCACCAGTGATTACAGGGCCAACACCGGGGAGCTGTTTTTT	CATSDYRANTGELFF
TRBD1	few	TRBV5-1	TRBJ2-7	TGCGCCAGCAGCCAGGGGACAGGGGGCTTCTACGAGCAGTACTTC	CASSQGTGGFYEQYF
.	.	TRBV12-5	TRBJ1-6	TGTGCTACCAAATCAGGGGAGGGTAATTCACCCCTCCACTTT	CATKSGEGNSPLHF
.	.	TRBV25-1	TRBJ1-4	TGTGCCAGCAGTGAATTCGGCGCGGGTTTTAATGAAAAACTGTTTTTT	CASSEFGAGFNEKLFF
.	.	TRBV19	TRBJ1-2	TGTGCCAGTAGTACGAACTCTAACTATGGCTACACCTTC	CASSTNSNYGYTF
.	.	TRBV21-1	TRBJ2-3	TGTGCCAGCAGCAATGGCTGGCCTAGCGGGGACACAGATAAGCAGTATTTT	CASSNGWPSGDTDKQYF
.	.	TRBV3-1/TRBV3-2	TRBJ1-5	TGTGCCAGCAGCTCCACTACGAATCAGCCCCAGCATTTT	CASSSTTNQPQHF
TRBD2	.	TRBV27	TRBJ2-1	TGTGCCAGCAGTTTAAGCGGGAGCGGCTACAATGAGCAGTTCTTC	CASSLSGSGYNEQFF
.	.	TRBV7-9	TRBJ2-5	TGTGCCAGCAGCTTAGACGGGAGCCTTAGAGAGACCCAGTACTTC	CASSLDGSLRETQYF
.	.	TRBV19	TRBJ2-1	TGTGCCAGTAGTATAGGGGCACAGGCGGGGAGTGAGCAGTTCTTC	CASSIGAQAGSEQFF
.	.	TRBV9	TRBJ1-1	TGTGCCAGCAGCGTAGTAAGCAACACTGAAGCTTTCTTT	CASSVVSNTEAFF
.	.	TRBV27	TRBJ2-7	TGTGCCAGCAGTTTTGTAGGCACGGGCTACGAGCAGTACTTC	CASSFVGTGYEQYF
TRBD1	once	TRBV3-1/TRBV3-2	TRBJ1-1	TGTGCCAGCAGCCACCTTAAATGGATCCGGGACAGGGGGCGGGGCACTGAAGCTTTCTTT	CASSHLKWIRDRGRGTEAFF
.	once	TRBV30	TRBJ1-2	TGTGCCTGGAGTGTACCCAGGCAAGCTAACTATGGCTACACCTTC	CAWSVPRQANYGYTF
.	few	TRBV4-1	TRBJ2-7	TGCGCCAGCAGCCTGACAGGAGACTTTGGAGAGCAGTACTTC	CASSLTGDFGEQYF
.	.	TRBV27	TRBJ1-1	TGTGCCAGCAGTTTATCGATGGAGGGACCCCGGGACACTGAAGCTTTCTTT	CASSLSMEGPRDTEAFF
.	.	TRBV7-2	TRBJ2-7	TGTGCCAGCAGCCTTCAAAGAGGGTCGGAAGAGCAGTACTTC	CASSLQRGSEEQYF
TRBD2	once	TRBV5-8	TRBJ2-3	TGTGCCAGCAGCCCCAGGACGGGAGGGCCAGATACGCAGTATTTT	CASSPRTGGPDTQYF
.	.	TRBV19	TRBJ1-1	TGTGCCAGTAGTTACAGGTTGAACACTGAAGCTTTCTTT	CASSYRLNTEAFF
TRBD1	few	TRBV14	TRBJ1-4	TGTGCCAGCAGCCAAGGGGACAGGGATGATGAAAAACTGTTTTTT	CASSQGDRDDEKLFF
.	.	TRBV6-1	TRBJ2-3	TGTGCCAGCAGTGAAGAGCGAGGGGATACGCAGTATTTT	CASSEERGDTQYF
TRBD1	.	TRBV9	TRBJ1-1	TGTGCCAGCAGCGGACAGGGATCCACTGAAGCTTTCTTT	CASSGQGSTEAFF
.	.	TRBV7-9	TRBJ1-1	TGTGCCAGCAGTCTAACGCGGGAGTACTCTGAAGCTTTCTTT	CASSLTREYSEAFF
TRBD2	.	TRBV29-1	TRBJ2-3	TGCAGCGCCGATCAGCGGGAGGGCCGATCAGATACGCAGTATTTT	CSADQREGRSDTQYF
.	.	TRBV3-1/TRBV3-2	TRBJ2-3	TGTGCCAGCAGCCATCGGAGCGATGGAGATACGCAGTATTTT	CASSHRSDGDTQYF
TRBD1	.	TRBV23-1	TRBJ1-3	TGCGCCAGCAGTCAGACAGGGTACGAAAACACCATATATTTT	CASSQTGYENTIYF
.	.	TRBV13	TRBJ1-6	TGTGCCAGCAGCCTAACCAGCTCTAGGAATTCACCCCTCCACTTT	CASSLTSSRNSPLHF
.	.	TRBV29-1	TRBJ1-1	TGCAGCGCACGACAGCACATGAACACTGAAGCTTTCTTT	CSARQHMNTEAFF
.	.	TRBV10-3	TRBJ2-5	TGTGCCATCAGTGAGTCGGCCGCCCAAGAGACCCAGTACTTC	CAISESAAQETQYF
.	.	TRBV5-1	TRBJ2-3	TGCGCCAGCAGCTGGGGCCCGGACACAGATACGCAGTATTTT	CASSWGPDTDTQYF
TRBD2	.	TRBV3-1/TRBV3-2	TRBJ2-7	TGTGCCAGCAGCCAAGATTTGGGACTAGCGGGAAAAAATAGCTACGAGCAGTACTTC	CASSQDLGLAGKNSYEQYF
TRBD2	.	TRBV25-1	TRBJ2-2	TGTGCCAGCAGTGTTAGCGGGGGAACCGGGGAGCTGTTTTTT	CASSVSGGTGELFF
TRBD2	.	TRBV10-2	TRBJ2-7	TGCGCCAGCACCTGGGCTAGCGGGGTGGCTCGCGAGCAGTACTTC	CASTWASGVAREQYF
TRBD2	.	TRBV2	TRBJ2-5	TGTGCCAGCAGTGGTATAGCGGGAGAGGAGACCCAGTACTTC	CASSGIAGEETQYF